The 3 T cell receptor beta chains below come from one sample, sequenced in a study of a mutant IDH1 vaccine in newly diagnosed glioma (dated by TCRdb to 2020 to 2023). The library was obtained by the immunoSEQ multiplex PCR assay. Here the immuneACCESS table is served through TCRdb, limited to in-frame sequences with V and J called. Missing clones are a known gap in these copies; in checked studies unresolved V genes cover under half, and the rest lacks a known reason. In this sample the table shows about 94,000 clones, about 90% of which occur a single time. The ten largest clones capture roughly 0.81% of the sample. The antigens of these receptors remain unknown. The time point label, as the study defines it: week 47, end of study. Every vaccine dose consisted of 300 ug of a 20-mer mutant IDH1 peptide in Montanide, administered subcutaneously together with topical imiquimod. Sequencing used PBMCs, obtained from a glioma patient whose treatment included an IDH1 peptide vaccine. The receptors here all came from a woman aged 45-65 years with glioma.

This sequence joins TRBV19 and TRBJ1-5, with a weak D call TRBD1 (5 bases). Trimming took 7 bases from V and 3 from J, leaving 16 bases between them. This CDR3 is 15 amino acids long. The germline V gene has CDR1 LNHDA and CDR2 SQIVND (reference sequence). The CDR3 spells CASKRTDRANQPQHF. In DNA form, the CDR3 reads TGTGCCAGTAAAAGGACTGACAGAGCCAATCAGCCCCAGCATTTT.

The chain recombines TRBV5-8 with TRBJ2-2; TRBD1 matches 9 bases. CDR3 size: 15 residues. The ends lost 1 base at V and 6 bases at J; junction bases unmatched: 4. CDR1 is SGHTS and CDR2 is YDEGEE in the germline V gene. DNA for the CDR3: TGTGCCAGCAGCTTGCTTGGGACAGGGTCCGGGGAGCTGTTTTTT. Translated: CASSLLGTGSGELFF.

This chain connects TRBV5-4 to TRBJ2-1, with 7 positions matching TRBD2. CDR3 length: 16 amino acids. Trimming at V came to 6 bases and at J to 4 bases, leaving 13 bases not matched to a gene. Germline assignment: CDR1 SGHNT and CDR2 YYREEE (reference sequence). For the CDR3, the DNA is TGTGCCAGCACCAGGGAGGGCGGGAGTTGGTACAATGAGCAGTTCTTC. Its protein product is CASTREGGSWYNEQFF.